These 9 T cell receptor beta chains were all obtained from the same sample, sequenced in a study of cytomegalovirus exposure and HLA in healthy donors. Primers included in the PCR were 60 Vbeta and 13 Jbeta primers. Using immunoSEQ multiplex PCR, the repertoire was profiled, and TCRdb retains in-frame clones only, with some absent. The sample records 90,000 to 140,000 clones, under 85% being singletons. The sample was PBMCs. These receptors were collected from a man aged 35-49 years in good health and CMV-seronegative.

There are a few counts of this clone. The chain joins TRBV18 to TRBJ2-7; TRBD2 agrees at 7 bases. Germline assignment: CDR1 KGHSH and CDR2 LQKENI. The J segment lost 1 base and the V segment lost 8 bases, leaving 2 bases of the junction unmatched. This CDR3 is built from 12 residues. CDR3 in amino acids: CASAGGSYEQYF. The CDR3 region has the DNA TGTGCCAGCGCCGGGGGGTCCTACGAGCAGTACTTC.

This clone has a handful of counts. The chain is built from TRBV6-5 and TRBJ2-2; 7 bases map to TRBD1. The trim removed 2 bases at V and 0 bases at J, leaving 3 bases unmatched. Germline CDR1 MNHEY, CDR2 SVGAGI. This CDR3 comprises 16 residues. CDR3 residues: CASSYPTGPNTGELFF. The CDR3 coding sequence is TGTGCCAGCAGTTACCCGACAGGGCCGAACACCGGGGAGCTGTTTTTT.

This clone was observed a handful of times. The rearrangement uses TRBV27 and TRBJ2-2; maybe TRBD2 (5 bases). Trimming took off 9 bases at V and 3 bases at J, with 20 bases between the two ends. Germline loops: CDR1 MNHEY, CDR2 SMNVEV (reference sequence). This CDR3 is built from 16 residues. CDR3 in DNA: TGTGCCAGTGGGCGCCTGGAGGAGATTTACACCGGGGAGCTGTTTTTT. Its translation: CASGRLEEIYTGELFF.

This CDR3 is CSVVGEQGEQFF. For the CDR3, the DNA is TGCAGCGTTGTCGGGGAACAGGGTGAGCAGTTCTTC. V and J are TRBV29-1 and TRBJ2-1; a weak D match, TRBD1 (6 bases). V shed 4 bases and J shed 9 bases, with 13 bases lying between them. Germline V gene sequence: CDR1 SQVTM, CDR2 ANQGSEA. This CDR3 is 12 amino acids long.

This chain joins TRBV27 and TRBJ2-7; the D gene is possibly TRBD1 (6 bases). Trimming cost V 5 bases and J 5 bases, with 10 bases left between them. Germline lookup yields CDR1 MNHEY and CDR2 SMNVEV (reference sequence). CDR3 length equals 12 residues. The CDR3 spells CASSTDRHEQYF. Here the CDR3 DNA reads TGTGCCAGCAGTACCGACAGGCACGAGCAGTACTTC.

The V gene is TRBV2, the J gene TRBJ1-1; 7 bases are a match to TRBD1. The CDR3 covers 15 residues. Germline trimming cut 6 bases from V and 4 bases from J; bases unmatched to any gene: 11. CDR1 and CDR2 from the germline V gene are SNHLY and FYNNEI. The CDR3 here is CASSSRQGMGTEAFF. The CDR3 nucleotides read TGTGCCAGCAGCTCCCGACAGGGAATGGGCACTGAAGCTTTCTTT.

CDR3 nucleotides: TGTGCCAGCAGCGGCGGGACAGGGGTTTCAGATACGCAGTATTTT. Amino acid sequence: CASSGGTGVSDTQYF. The gene calls are TRBV9 and TRBJ2-3, with 10 bases matching TRBD1. V lost 3 bases to trimming and J lost 4 bases; unmatched junction nucleotides: 5. The CDR3 contains 15 residues. Germline-derived CDR1 and CDR2 are SGDLS and YYNGEE.

The J gene is TRBJ2-7, the V gene TRBV4-1, with 12 bases lining up with TRBD2. The V and J ends lost 4 bases and 0 bases, in that order; junction bases with no gene match: 4. The CDR3 extends over 16 amino acids. The germline V gene encodes CDR1 MGHRA and CDR2 YSYEKL. CDR3 in DNA: TGCGCCAGCAGCCTAGGACTAGCGGGGAACTCCTACGAGCAGTACTTC. This codes for CASSLGLAGNSYEQYF.

V gene TRBV2 combines with J gene TRBJ2-1; weak D call: TRBD1 (6 bases). The germline V and J ends were trimmed by 8 bases and 5 bases, with 10 bases remaining between them. Per the germline V gene, CDR1 is SNHLY and CDR2 is FYNNEI. This CDR3 spans 12 amino acids. In DNA, the CDR3 is TGTGCCAGCCGGACAGATGACAATGAGCAGTTCTTC. It is translated as CASRTDDNEQFF.